One sample yielded the 27 T cell receptor beta chains listed below, sequenced in a study of blood T cell repertoires in COVID-19. Sequencing used immunoSEQ multiplex PCR; TCRdb keeps in-frame clones, though not all of them. The table records around 300,000 clones, around 90% of them present only once. Specimen: peripheral blood. Every receptor here comes from a woman between 40 and 55 years old who had recovered from COVID-19.

The CDR3, as DNA: TGTGCCATCAGTGAGTCTGGGACAGTGAACACTGAAGCTTTCTTT. It translates to CAISESGTVNTEAFF. V gene TRBV10-3 combines with J gene TRBJ1-1, with 7 bases matching TRBD1. The V segment lost 0 bases and the J segment 0 bases; nucleotides outside the gene matches: 1. The length of the CDR3 is 15 residues. CDR1 is ENHRY, CDR2 SYGVKD, per germline.

Notes on this clone: No conserved phenylalanine or tryptophan is present at the end of the CDR3, so a read error is the likely explanation. The DNA is left out, because the CDR3 cannot be placed on it with certainty; the CDR3 is given as TCRdb lists it. This chain uses TRBV23-1 with TRBJ2-4; the D call TRBD1 from the table was never checked on the DNA. TRBV23-1 is filed as an ORF, its function uncertain. The CDR3 length equals 15 residues, ends included. The CDR3 loop is CASSQSPGTGSLSIS.

This chain links TRBV18 with TRBJ2-1; D is undetermined. The CDR3 is 17 residues long. Germline loops: CDR1 KGHSH, CDR2 LQKENI. Trimming pared 3 bases from V and 6 bases from J, leaving 21 bases between. CDR3 in DNA: TGTGCCAGCTCACCCCTGAGAGCGCCAGAGTTGGGCAATGAGCAGTTCTTC. Translating it yields CASSPLRAPELGNEQFF.

The chain uses TRBV27 and TRBJ2-7; D is possibly TRBD2 (5 bases). V was clipped by 6 bases and J by 5 bases, with 20 bases between them. There are 15 residues in the CDR3. Looked up from germline, CDR1 is MNHEY and CDR2 is SMNVEV (reference sequence). The CDR3 region has the DNA TGTGCCAGCAGACAAGACCTAAGTGGACTGGACGAGCAGTACTTC. Protein: CASRQDLSGLDEQYF.

This clone was seen just once. J is TRBJ2-2 and V is TRBV6-5, with TRBD1 identical over 10 bases. The V and J ends lost 5 bases and 5 bases, in that order; junction bases with no gene match: 5. The CDR3 spans 15 residues. CDR1 and CDR2 from the germline V gene are MNHEY and SVGAGI. The CDR3, as DNA: TGTGCCAGCAGTCCTCGGACAGGGGGGACCGGGGAGCTGTTTTTT. Protein: CASSPRTGGTGELFF.

The chain links TRBV27 to TRBJ2-1, with a possible D match to TRBD2 (6 bases). This CDR3 has 17 amino acids. CDR1 and CDR2 from the germline V gene are MNHEY and SMNVEV (reference sequence). Trimming removed 2 bases at V and 0 bases at J, with 14 bases between. In DNA, the CDR3 is TGTGCCAGCAGTTTACACGGAGGGCTTAGCTCCTACAATGAGCAGTTCTTC. Translation: CASSLHGGLSSYNEQFF.

The J gene is TRBJ2-7, the V gene TRBV15, with a possible D match to TRBD1 (6 bases). Germline V gene data show CDR1 as LNHNV and CDR2 as YYDKDF (reference sequence). The CDR3 is made up of 14 amino acids. Trimming left V 5 bases short and J 2 bases short, with 13 bases between. The CDR3 is CATSPRTATYEQYF. The DNA for the CDR3 is TGTGCCACCAGCCCTAGGACAGCTACCTACGAGCAGTACTTC.

V gene TRBV11-2 combines with J gene TRBJ2-7, with 8 nucleotides matching TRBD2. The V gene end was trimmed by 5 bases and the J gene end by 12 bases; junction bases not matched to a gene: 15. The CDR3 length is 14 residues. The germline V gene encodes CDR1 SGHAT and CDR2 FQNNGV. This CDR3 is CASSPDGGGRFPYF. CDR3 nucleotide sequence: TGTGCCAGCAGCCCCGACGGGGGCGGGAGGTTCCCGTACTTC.

The table lists this clone with a few counts. The chain joins TRBV5-6 to TRBJ2-5, with D perhaps matching TRBD2 (6 bases). Germline V lookup: CDR1 SGHDT, CDR2 YYEEEE. With 2 bases removed from V and 5 bases from J, the gap between germline ends came to 10 bases. This CDR3 spans 13 amino acids. CDR3 nucleotide sequence: TGTGCCAGCAGCTTCTCGGGAGCGGAGACCCAGTACTTC. Its translation is CASSFSGAETQYF.

This clone was seen a single time. The chain employs TRBV4-1 and TRBJ1-2; 9 nucleotides line up with TRBD1. Trimming took 0 bases from V and 2 from J; bases not matched to a gene: 1. CDR1 and CDR2 from the germline V gene are MGHRA and YSYEKL. The CDR3 has 15 amino acids. The CDR3 loop reads CASSQEQGANYGYTF. The CDR3 region has the DNA TGCGCCAGCAGCCAAGAACAGGGGGCCAACTATGGCTACACCTTC.

The chain joins TRBV9 to TRBJ2-2; 9 bases match TRBD1. Germline CDR1 reads SGDLS; CDR2 reads YYNGEE. V was pared by 0 bases and J by 3 bases, with 12 bases of the junction left unmatched. This CDR3 has 19 amino acids. CDR3 bases: TGTGCCAGCAGCGTAGAGGCCGTGAGGGGACAGGGTCACACCGGGGAGCTGTTTTTT. It codes for CASSVEAVRGQGHTGELFF.

The chain carries TRBV25-1 and TRBJ2-2, with 9 nucleotides matching TRBD1. The CDR3 length is 14 residues. V was clipped by 7 bases and J by 4 bases; unmatched bases: 4. The V gene's germline CDR1 is MGHDK and CDR2 SYGVNS. This chain's CDR3 is CASTGTGITGELFF. The CDR3 DNA reads as TGTGCCAGCACCGGGACAGGGATCACCGGGGAGCTGTTTTTT. The full variable domain, in which reference TRBV25-1 and TRBJ2-2 provide the parts outside the CDR3, is EADIYQTPRYLVIGTGKKITLECSQTMGHDKMYWYQQDPGMELHLIHYSYGVNSTEKGDLSSESTVSRIRTEHFPLTLESARPSHTSQYLCASTGTGITGELFFGEGSRLTVL.

The CDR3 nucleotides are TGCGCCAGCAGTCAAAACCGTGGTCCCTGGGGCCATTCACCCCTCCACTTT. It specifies CASSQNRGPWGHSPLHF. J is TRBJ1-6 and V is TRBV23-1; D is perhaps TRBD1 (5 bases). TRBV23-1 is given ORF status, its function remaining uncertain. This CDR3 comprises 17 residues. V dropped 2 bases and J dropped 8 bases, with 19 bases sitting between them.

V gene TRBV15 combines with J gene TRBJ2-7; 7 bases fit TRBD1. Losses at the gene ends were 7 bases for V and 2 bases for J; bases not matched to a gene: 14. The germline gives CDR1 LNHNV, CDR2 YYDKDF (reference sequence). The CDR3 has 16 amino acids. This CDR3 is CATTFGTDFKPYEQYF. The DNA for the CDR3 is TGTGCCACCACGTTCGGGACAGACTTTAAACCCTACGAGCAGTACTTC.

The chain has TRBV5-4 and TRBJ1-2; D ambiguous. Germline V gene lookup returns CDR1 SGHNT and CDR2 YYREEE (reference sequence). V lost 4 bases, J lost 1 base, and 14 bases lay in between. The CDR3 totals 15 residues. This CDR3 is CASSIDKGVNYGYTF. The CDR3 DNA reads TGTGCCAGCAGCATCGACAAGGGAGTTAACTATGGCTACACCTTC.

In DNA form, the CDR3 reads TGTGCCAGCTCACCACGACAGGTAAATGAGCAGTTCTTC. Its translation is CASSPRQVNEQFF. This chain links TRBV18 with TRBJ2-1; D is possibly TRBD1 (6 bases). V lost 1 base and J 7 bases, leaving 8 bases between the germline ends. CDR1 and CDR2 from the germline V gene are KGHSH and LQKENI. This CDR3 has 13 residues.

CDR3 amino acids: CASTQGFTGDNSPLHF. CDR3 DNA sequence: TGTGCCAGCACGCAAGGGTTCACAGGGGATAATTCACCCCTCCACTTT. The chain links TRBV4-2 to TRBJ1-6, with 7 nucleotides matching TRBD1. With 7 bases clipped from V and 5 bases from J, the junction kept 11 bases outside the gene matches. CDR1 LGHNA and CDR2 YNFKEQ come from the germline V gene. The CDR3 sequence is 16 residues long.

Remarks on this clone: Other DNA sequences in the same sample also yield this CDR3. V usage is TRBV27 and J usage is TRBJ2-7, with TRBD1 matching over 8 bases. Trimming cost V 8 bases and J 3 bases; bases outside gene matches: 6. Germline-derived CDR1 and CDR2 are MNHEY and SMNVEV (reference sequence). The CDR3 has 13 amino acids. As DNA, the CDR3 is TGTGCCAGCCGCCGGGGACAGGACTACGAGCAGTACTTC. As protein: CASRRGQDYEQYF.

This clone was recorded a few times. The sample holds other DNA sequences that translate to the same CDR3. V usage is TRBV7-2 and J usage is TRBJ2-7; 7 bases are a match to TRBD2. This CDR3 has 14 residues. Germline CDR1 reads SGHTA; CDR2 reads FQGNSA. The junction had 4 bases not matched to a gene; V was cut back by 0 bases and J by 5 bases. The CDR3 coding sequence is TGTGCCAGCAGCTTAGCGGGAGGGCCCCACGAGCAGTACTTC. Protein sequence: CASSLAGGPHEQYF.

The chain carries TRBV14 and TRBJ2-5; D unclear. This CDR3 is 13 amino acids long. Germline lookup yields CDR1 SGHDN and CDR2 FVKESK. V gave up 1 base and J gave up 9 bases, with 12 bases separating them. The CDR3 loop is CASSQVRGAPQYF. The CDR3 DNA follows: TGTGCCAGCAGCCAAGTCCGCGGAGCGCCCCAGTACTTC. The full variable domain, with the rest looked up from reference TRBV14 and TRBJ2-5, is EAGVTQFPSHSVIEKGQTVTLRCDPISGHDNLYWYRRVMGKEIKFLLHFVKESKQDESGMPNNRFLAERTGGTYSTLKVQPAELEDSGVYFCASSQVRGAPQYFGPGTRLLVL.

The J gene is TRBJ2-3, the V gene TRBV30; 11 nucleotides align to TRBD1. The germline V gene encodes CDR1 GTSNPN and CDR2 SVGIG (reference sequence). The CDR3 is 15 amino acids. Unmatched junction bases numbered 2, after V lost 2 bases and J lost 1 base. CDR3 region: CAWSSGQGGTDTQYF. CDR3 coding DNA: TGTGCCTGGAGTTCGGGACAGGGGGGCACAGATACGCAGTATTTT.

The count of this clone is one. V usage is TRBV11-3 and J usage is TRBJ2-1, with D maybe TRBD2 (6 bases). The CDR3 extends over 15 amino acids. The germline V gene has CDR1 SGHNT and CDR2 YENEEA. V lost 8 bases and J lost 4, with 18 bases in between. The CDR3: CASGGGWDLYNEQFF. The DNA for the CDR3 is TGTGCCAGCGGTGGTGGGTGGGACTTATACAATGAGCAGTTCTTC.

This rearrangement joins TRBV11-2 to TRBJ2-1; TRBD2 matches at 7 bases. This CDR3 is 15 amino acids long. Germline CDR1 and CDR2: SGHAT and FQNNGV. V lost 1 base and J lost 4; bases outside the gene matches: 4. CDR3 amino acids: CASSLGSGYYNEQFF. The CDR3 region has the DNA TGTGCCAGCAGCTTAGGTAGCGGGTATTACAATGAGCAGTTCTTC.

The V gene is TRBV28, the J gene TRBJ2-3; 11 positions agree with TRBD1. The V and J ends lost 5 bases and 2 bases, in that order; junction bases with no gene match: 3. The CDR3 covers 15 residues. Germline V lookup: CDR1 MDHEN, CDR2 SYDVKM. The CDR3 loop is CASSLGQGATDTQYF. CDR3 coding DNA: TGTGCCAGCAGTCTAGGACAGGGGGCCACAGATACGCAGTATTTT.

This clone showed up just once. The CDR3: CASSLAQRAYGYTF. The CDR3 coding sequence is TGTGCCAGCAGCTTAGCGCAGAGGGCCTATGGCTACACCTTC. The V and J genes are TRBV7-9 and TRBJ1-2; no clear D. Trimming removed 0 bases at V and 4 bases at J, with 9 bases between. This CDR3 is 14 amino acids long. Per germline, CDR1 SEHNR and CDR2 FQNEAQ (reference sequence).

The chain couples TRBV6-1 to TRBJ1-5; 9 bases agree with TRBD1. Trimming cost V 0 bases and J 0 bases; bases outside gene matches: 15. CDR3 length equals 21 residues. CDR1 is MNHNS and CDR2 is SASEGT in the germline V gene. The DNA of the CDR3 is TGTGCCAGCAGTGAAGCGTTACCAACGGGACAGGGCTTTTTTAGCAATCAGCCCCAGCATTTT. Residues: CASSEALPTGQGFFSNQPQHF.

The chain combines TRBV18 with TRBJ1-1, with 9 bases that match TRBD1. The J segment lost 2 bases and the V segment lost 3 bases, leaving 4 bases of the junction unmatched. The CDR3 consists of 15 residues. Germline V lookup: CDR1 KGHSH, CDR2 LQKENI. The CDR3 DNA is TGTGCCAGCTCACCGCCGGGACAGGGCAACACTGAAGCTTTCTTT. Amino acids: CASSPPGQGNTEAFF.